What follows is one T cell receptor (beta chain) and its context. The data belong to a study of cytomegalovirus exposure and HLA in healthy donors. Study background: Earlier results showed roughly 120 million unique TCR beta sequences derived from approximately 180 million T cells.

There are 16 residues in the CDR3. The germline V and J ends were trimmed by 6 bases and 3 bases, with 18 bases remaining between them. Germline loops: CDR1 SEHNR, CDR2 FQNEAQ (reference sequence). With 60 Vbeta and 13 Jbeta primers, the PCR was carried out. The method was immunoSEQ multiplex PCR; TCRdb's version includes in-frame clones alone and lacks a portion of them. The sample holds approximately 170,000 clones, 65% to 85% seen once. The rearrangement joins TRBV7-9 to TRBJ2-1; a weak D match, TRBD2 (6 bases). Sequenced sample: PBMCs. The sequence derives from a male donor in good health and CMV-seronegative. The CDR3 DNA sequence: TGTGCCAGCAGTTACCGGCGGCGGGAAGACTACAATGAGCAGTTCTTC. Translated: CASSYRRREDYNEQFF.